This T cell receptor (beta chain) was obtained from a study of Ad26.COV2.S vaccination and SARS-CoV-2 variants. CDR3 length: 13 residues. From germline, CDR1 is ENHRY and CDR2 SYGVKD. V was clipped by 11 bases and J by 0 bases; unmatched bases: 6. Indicated treatment: approximately 18 received Ad26.COV2.S at low or high dose, single or two shots; roughly five received placebo; per-sample allocation not given. The samples date from day 63 after the first vaccine or placebo injection. TCRdb's table, derived via immunoSEQ multiplex PCR, lists solely in-frame clones and lacks some. The table shows some 390,000 clones, with around 91% occurring only once.

The sequencing here drew on peripheral blood, taken in a trial of Ad26.COV2.S vaccine versus placebo. The receptor was derived from a person between 18 and 65 years old who received the Ad26.COV2.S COVID-19 vaccine or a placebo. The V gene is TRBV10-3, the J gene TRBJ2-7, with 8 bases lining up with TRBD1. CDR3 region: CAVLQGASYEQYF. The CDR3 coding sequence is TGTGCCGTTCTTCAGGGGGCCTCCTACGAGCAGTACTTC.